The 30 T cell receptor beta chains below were found in one sample sequenced in a study of T cells in Graves' hyperthyroidism and ophthalmopathy. Regions amplified from RNA transcripts were the TCR beta CDR3 regions. An initial round of RT-PCR targeting the TCR CDR3 relied on the HTBI primer set. TCRdb fed the multiplex PCR reads into MiXCR, producing one record per CDR3 protein. The sample consists of around 290,000 distinct CDR3 sequences, about an eighth of them appearing once. Sample: blood. These receptors were obtained from a woman under 40 with Graves' hyperthyroidism that later progressed to Graves' ophthalmopathy.

In this sample, this clonotype turned up many times. This chain uses TRBV5-1 with TRBJ1-2, with D unclear. Trimming left V 7 bases short and J 4 bases short, with 14 bases between. Germline lookup yields CDR1 SGHRS and CDR2 YFSETQ. The length of the CDR3 is 13 residues. The CDR3 region has the DNA TGCGCCAGCGGAGATGACGGTAGCTATGGCTACACCTTC. It yields the protein CASGDDGSYGYTF.

This clonotype came up many times. The rearrangement uses TRBV6-2 or TRBV6-3 and TRBJ1-2; D ambiguous. Trimming pared 7 bases from V and 6 bases from J, leaving 12 bases between. The CDR3 length is 12 residues. In germline, CDR1 is MNHEY, CDR2 SVGEGT. In nucleotides, the CDR3 is TGTGCCAGCAACGCGCGACGGGATGGCTACACCTTC. Protein: CASNARRDGYTF.

The sample holds many counts of this clonotype. The gene calls are TRBV29-1 and TRBJ2-3; 14 nucleotides align to TRBD2. CDR1 SQVTM and CDR2 ANQGSEA come from the germline V gene. V was pared by 8 bases and J by 6 bases, with 4 bases of the junction left unmatched. The CDR3 contains 13 residues. CDR3 amino acids: CSTGLAGDDTQYF. CDR3 nucleotide sequence: TGCAGCACGGGACTAGCGGGGGACGATACGCAGTATTTT.

This clonotype was observed many times. The rearrangement uses TRBV28 and TRBJ1-4; D is ambiguous. V lost 4 bases and J 8 bases, leaving 14 bases between the germline ends. CDR3 length: 14 amino acids. Germline CDR1 MDHEN, CDR2 SYDVKM. In nucleotides, the CDR3 is TGTGCCAGCAGTTCCCCGGTTCGGGTCGAAAAACTGTTTTTT. Its protein product is CASSSPVRVEKLFF. The variable domain in full, completed from reference TRBV28 and TRBJ1-4, reads DVKVTQSSRYLVKRTGEKVFLECVQDMDHENMFWYRQDPGLGLRLIYFSYDVKMKEKGDIPEGYSVSREKKERFSLILESASTNQTSMYLCASSSPVRVEKLFFGSGTQLSVL.

CDR3 protein: CASSQETGLEKLFF. CDR3 coding DNA: TGTGCCAGCAGCCAAGAGACAGGGCTTGAAAAACTGTTTTTT. The chain employs TRBV3-1 and TRBJ1-4; 7 bases map to TRBD1. CDR1 and CDR2 from the germline V gene are LGHDT and YNNKEL (reference sequence). The CDR3 is made up of 14 amino acids. Trimming removed 0 bases from V and 7 bases from J; junction bases left unmatched: 2.

This clonotype was counted at least ten times. The chain carries TRBV5-1 and TRBJ2-3, with 9 bases aligning to TRBD2. The V gene end was trimmed by 0 bases and the J gene end by 1 base; junction bases not matched to a gene: 9. The CDR3 runs to 18 residues. Germline V gene sequence: CDR1 SGHRS, CDR2 YFSETQ. The CDR3 reads CASSLVREGRVGTDTQYF. CDR3 coding DNA: TGCGCCAGCAGCTTGGTGCGGGAGGGCCGAGTGGGCACAGATACGCAGTATTTT. Supplemented by reference TRBV5-1 and TRBJ2-3, the full variable domain reads KAGVTQTPRYLIKTRGQQVTLSCSPISGHRSVSWYQQTPGQGLQFLFEYFSETQRNKGNFPGRFSGRQFSNSRSEMNVSTLELGDSALYLCASSLVREGRVGTDTQYFGPGTRLTVL.

This chain joins TRBV10-3 and TRBJ2-2; TRBD2 matches at 11 bases. This CDR3 has 14 residues. Per germline, CDR1 ENHRY and CDR2 SYGVKD. J was trimmed by 4 bases and V by 9 bases; bases with no gene match: 4. The CDR3 protein is CAISGRAGTGELFF. The CDR3 DNA reads as TGTGCCATTAGCGGGAGGGCAGGCACCGGGGAGCTGTTTTTT.

At least ten counts were recorded for this clonotype. V usage is TRBV6-1 and J usage is TRBJ2-2; D may be TRBD2 (6 bases). The CDR3 spans 14 residues. V lost 6 bases to trimming and J lost 6 bases, with 14 bases between them. Germline V gives CDR1 MNHNS, CDR2 SASEGT. CDR3 region: CASRSGRGAGELFF. The CDR3 DNA reads TGTGCCAGCAGGTCCGGGAGAGGGGCCGGGGAGCTGTTTTTT.

At least ten counts were recorded for this clonotype. J is TRBJ2-7 and V is TRBV29-1; D gene uncertain. The CDR3 spans 14 residues. The V gene lost 1 base and the J gene lost 3 bases, with 13 bases spanning the gap. The germline CDR1 and CDR2 sequences are SQVTM and ANQGSEA. DNA for the CDR3: TGCAGCGTTGAAGGTCGACCGGTAGTCTACGAGCAGTACTTC. Its translation is CSVEGRPVVYEQYF.

This clonotype was recorded many times. The rearrangement uses TRBV7-2 and TRBJ2-3; TRBD1 aligns across 7 bases. CDR1 and CDR2 (germline): SGHTA, FQGNSA. J gave up 6 bases and V 3 bases, and 9 bases lay outside the gene matches. There are 15 residues in the CDR3. CDR3 sequence: CASSLGTDPMDTQYF. The CDR3 DNA follows: TGTGCCAGCAGCTTGGGGACAGATCCGATGGATACGCAGTATTTT.

This clonotype was detected a few times. CDR3 protein: CASRSGTGPSNQPQHF. CDR3 DNA: TGTGCCAGCAGAAGCGGGACAGGGCCGAGCAATCAGCCCCAGCATTTT. The chain is built from TRBV6-2 or TRBV6-3 and TRBJ1-5, with 9 bases fitting TRBD1. Looked up from germline, CDR1 is MNHEY and CDR2 is SVGEGT. With 6 bases clipped from V and 1 base from J, the junction kept 7 bases outside the gene matches. This CDR3 is 16 amino acids long.

In this sample, this clonotype turned up many times. V usage is TRBV7-2 and J usage is TRBJ2-3; possibly TRBD2 for D (5 bases). The CDR3 totals 13 residues. V was cut by 5 bases and J by 0 bases, with 6 bases left in between. Germline values: CDR1 SGHTA, CDR2 FQGNSA. The CDR3 nucleotides are TGTGCCAGCAGCAGGACTAGCACAGATACGCAGTATTTT. This translates into CASSRTSTDTQYF. Using reference TRBV7-2 and TRBJ2-3 for the parts outside the CDR3, the full variable domain is GAGVSQSPSNKVTEKGKDVELRCDPISGHTALYWYRQSLGQGLEFLIYFQGNSAPDKSGLPSDRFSAERTGGSVSTLTIQRTQQEDSAVYLCASSRTSTDTQYFGPGTRLTVL.

The chain links TRBV20-1 to TRBJ1-3; TRBD1 is a possible D gene (6 bases). Between the trimmed V and J ends, which lost 0 bases and 7 bases, there was a span of 13 bases. The length of the CDR3 is 14 residues. CDR1 is DFQATT and CDR2 is SNEGSKA in the germline V gene (reference sequence). CDR3 nucleotides: TGCAGTGCTAGAGAGACAGGAAGGTTGAACACCATATATTTT. Amino acids: CSARETGRLNTIYF.

This clonotype was picked up many times. The rearrangement uses TRBV28 and TRBJ2-6; perhaps TRBD2 as D (5 bases). Germline CDR1 and CDR2: MDHEN and SYDVKM. There are 18 residues in the CDR3. The germline V and J ends were trimmed by 1 base and 0 bases, with 13 bases remaining between them. The CDR3 spells CASSLLRSGYSGANVLTF. The CDR3 region has the DNA TGTGCCAGCAGTTTATTAAGGTCGGGGTACTCTGGGGCCAACGTCCTGACTTTC.

This clonotype was recorded at least ten times. The genes are TRBV6-2 or TRBV6-3 and TRBJ2-1; 13 bases fit TRBD2. The CDR3 has 21 residues. The V gene's germline CDR1 is MNHEY and CDR2 SVGEGT. J lost 8 bases, V lost 2 bases, and 21 bases had no gene match. This CDR3 reads CASSYPVGGPGTSGNLYEQFF. CDR3 in DNA: TGTGCCAGCAGTTACCCCGTGGGAGGGCCCGGGACTAGCGGGAATCTTTATGAGCAGTTCTTC.

This clonotype was seen only a few times. The V gene is TRBV19, the J gene TRBJ2-7; D may be TRBD1 (6 bases). Germline loops: CDR1 LNHDA, CDR2 SQIVND (reference sequence). V shed 4 bases and J shed 3 bases, with 16 bases lying between them. The CDR3 runs to 15 residues. CDR3 region: CASSTVDRRNYEQYF. In nucleotides, the CDR3 is TGTGCCAGTAGTACCGTGGACAGAAGGAACTACGAGCAGTACTTC.

This clonotype was counted ten times or more. V usage is TRBV20-1 and J usage is TRBJ2-3, with D unresolved. The CDR3 has 15 residues. CDR1 and CDR2 from the germline V gene are DFQATT and SNEGSKA (reference sequence). The ends were cut back, 3 bases at V and 1 base at J, with 14 bases in the middle. The CDR3 is CSARIAKSGTDTQYF. CDR3 sequence (DNA): TGCAGTGCTAGGATAGCAAAGAGTGGCACAGATACGCAGTATTTT.

V and J are TRBV10-3 and TRBJ1-4, with a tentative D call TRBD1 (6 bases). This CDR3 has 14 amino acids. V gave up 11 bases and J gave up 10 bases, with 23 bases separating them. CDR1 is ENHRY and CDR2 is SYGVKD in the germline V gene. The CDR3 here is CAVGKVGAGGKLFF. Written as DNA, the CDR3 is TGTGCCGTTGGGAAAGTGGGGGCTGGGGGAAAACTGTTTTTT.

This clonotype was observed many times. CDR3 coding DNA: TGTGCCACTACGGACAGGGATCTATACAATGAGCAGTTCTTC. Protein product: CATTDRDLYNEQFF. This chain connects TRBV15 to TRBJ2-1; 8 nucleotides line up with TRBD1. Germline V gene data show CDR1 as LNHNV and CDR2 as YYDKDF (reference sequence). Trimming cost V 9 bases and J 4 bases; bases outside gene matches: 8. This CDR3 has 14 amino acids. The full variable domain, completed using reference TRBV15 and TRBJ2-1, is DAMVIQNPRYQVTQFGKPVTLSCSQTLNHNVMYWYQQKSSQAPKLLFHYYDKDFNNEADTPDNFQSRRPNTSFCFLDIRSPGLGDTAMYLCATTDRDLYNEQFFGPGTRLTVL.

In its sample, this clonotype was seen many times. The J gene is TRBJ2-7, the V gene TRBV5-1, with a weak D call TRBD1 (6 bases). This CDR3 has 15 residues. In germline, CDR1 is SGHRS, CDR2 YFSETQ. Between the trimmed V and J ends, which lost 2 bases and 0 bases, there was a span of 12 bases. The CDR3 region has the DNA TGCGCCAGCAGCTTAAAGGGGACACCCTCCTACGAGCAGTACTTC. This translates into CASSLKGTPSYEQYF.

This clonotype was counted a few times. The chain couples TRBV28 to TRBJ1-1; no firm D call. The V end was cut by 6 bases, the J end by 6 bases, with 17 bases between. CDR3 length: 14 residues. Germline V lookup: CDR1 MDHEN, CDR2 SYDVKM. CDR3 coding DNA: TGTGCCAGCAGCAAACTCCTGGGTTGGTCTGAAGCTTTCTTT. It encodes CASSKLLGWSEAFF.

The chain couples TRBV7-2 to TRBJ2-7, with 11 nucleotides matching TRBD1. V was pared by 7 bases and J by 3 bases, with 8 bases of the junction left unmatched. Germline-derived CDR1 and CDR2 are SGHTA and FQGNSA. The CDR3 covers 15 residues. Written as DNA, the CDR3 is TGTGCCAGCACCGTGACCGGGACAGGGGGCTACGAGCAGTACTTC. This codes for CASTVTGTGGYEQYF.

V gene TRBV5-1 combines with J gene TRBJ2-5; no clear D. Germline-derived CDR1 and CDR2 are SGHRS and YFSETQ. The ends were cut back, 4 bases at V and 5 bases at J, with 12 bases in the middle. The CDR3 is 13 amino acids. CDR3 nucleotides: TGCGCCAGCAGCCTGGGGATCGGGGAGACCCAGTACTTC. It translates to CASSLGIGETQYF.

This clonotype was picked up a small number of times. The rearrangement links TRBV4-1 to TRBJ2-1; 8 nucleotides match TRBD2. Unmatched junction bases numbered 10, after V lost 4 bases and J lost 8 bases. CDR1 MGHRA and CDR2 YSYEKL come from the germline V gene. The CDR3 covers 15 residues. The CDR3 sequence is CASSPSPSGFDEQFF. CDR3 in DNA: TGCGCCAGCAGCCCCTCTCCTAGCGGGTTTGATGAGCAGTTCTTC.

This clonotype was picked up many times. The rearrangement joins TRBV11-1 to TRBJ2-1; the D is unclear. CDR1 and CDR2 (germline): SGHAT, FQDESV (reference sequence). Deletions cut 0 bases from V and 10 bases from J, with 13 bases between. CDR3 size: 14 residues. CDR3 in amino acids: CASSLAPAFSEQFF. The CDR3 region has the DNA TGTGCCAGCAGCTTAGCGCCTGCCTTCTCAGAGCAGTTCTTC.

This clonotype was observed a handful of times. This chain uses TRBV5-1 with TRBJ2-3, with TRBD2 matching 13 bases. The CDR3 has 15 amino acids. In germline, CDR1 is SGHRS, CDR2 YFSETQ. Trimming removed 9 bases from V and 4 bases from J; junction bases left unmatched: 8. This CDR3 is CATRLAGGDADTQYF. DNA for the CDR3: TGCGCCACCCGACTAGCGGGAGGCGACGCAGATACGCAGTATTTT.

The V and J genes are TRBV4-3 and TRBJ2-1; D is unresolved. The V gene's germline CDR1 is LGHNA and CDR2 YSLEER. The CDR3 is 17 residues long. Trimming removed 4 bases from V and 1 base from J, with 17 bases in between. CDR3 residues: CASSPLRAPGSYNEQFF. The CDR3 DNA sequence: TGCGCCAGCAGCCCCCTTCGGGCTCCCGGGTCCTACAATGAGCAGTTCTTC.

As for this clonotype: Being one base from a much bigger clone, this may be a read error. The chain joins TRBV24-1 to TRBJ2-1, with D perhaps matching TRBD2 (6 bases). In germline, CDR1 is KGHDR, CDR2 SFDVKD. The V end lost 0 bases, the J end lost 0 bases, and 14 bases lay between the germline ends. The CDR3 consists of 18 residues. In DNA, the CDR3 is TGTGCCACCAGTGATTTGCGTCCTGGGGGGAGCTCCTACAATGAGCAGTTCTTC. The encoded protein is CATSDLRPGGSSYNEQFF.

This clonotype has a count of ten or more. The chain links TRBV28 to TRBJ1-4, with unresolved D. The V and J ends lost 3 bases and 0 bases respectively, with 14 bases between them. The CDR3 is 17 amino acids. The germline gives CDR1 MDHEN, CDR2 SYDVKM. As DNA, the CDR3 is TGTGCCAGCAGTTTTGTGCCCAGTGGGGCAACTAATGAAAAACTGTTTTTT. Protein sequence: CASSFVPSGATNEKLFF.

This clonotype was recorded at least ten times. The chain couples TRBV6-2 or TRBV6-3 to TRBJ2-3; the match to TRBD2 covers 10 bases. The V segment lost 6 bases and the J segment 1 base; nucleotides outside the gene matches: 10. The CDR3 has 17 amino acids. CDR1 and CDR2 from the germline V gene are MNHEY and SVGEGT. CDR3 region: CASSLGRLAGGTDTQYF. CDR3 DNA: TGTGCCAGCAGCCTCGGCCGGCTAGCGGGAGGCACAGATACGCAGTATTTT.